Listed here are 9 T cell receptor beta chains from one sample, sequenced in a study of CD8+ T cells in alopecia areata. Regarding treatment: oral pan-JAK inhibitor, 5-10 mg twice daily. RNA was isolated and reverse transcribed to cDNA, the sequencing template. Repertoires were generated with immunoSEQ multiplex PCR, while TCRdb's copy carries only in-frame clones and drops some. The data hold roughly 200,000 clones, with approximately 53% observed a single time. Sample: CD8+ T cells sorted from blood, taken at week 24, from a patient treated with tofacitinib. The receptors come from a human donor with alopecia areata.

In this sample, this clone turned up once. The rearrangement joins TRBV29-1 to TRBJ2-7; no definite D call. The CDR3 covers 13 residues. V shed 6 bases and J shed 0 bases, with 12 bases lying between them. CDR1 is SQVTM and CDR2 is ANQGSEA in the germline V gene. The CDR3, as DNA: TGCAGCGTCTCTCACGGCGGCTCCTACGAGCAGTACTTC. This translates into CSVSHGGSYEQYF.

The chain carries TRBV25-1 and TRBJ1-2; 8 nucleotides agree with TRBD1. Trimming cost V 4 bases and J 5 bases; bases outside gene matches: 3. CDR1 is MGHDK, CDR2 SYGVNS, per germline. This CDR3 is built from 13 residues. The CDR3 DNA is TGTGCCAGCAGTGGGACAGGGTTTTATGGCTACACCTTC. This encodes CASSGTGFYGYTF.

The chain is built from TRBV6-9 and TRBJ1-1; D not resolved. CDR1 is MNHGY, CDR2 SVAAGI, per germline. V lost 6 bases, J lost 0 bases, and 11 bases lay in between. The CDR3 has 14 amino acids. The CDR3 DNA follows: TGTGCCAGCAGGCGGGCTTCGATGAACACTGAAGCTTTCTTT. It encodes CASRRASMNTEAFF.

The chain links TRBV27 to TRBJ2-3, with D perhaps TRBD2 (6 bases). This CDR3 spans 16 amino acids. CDR1 MNHEY and CDR2 SMNVEV come from the germline V gene (reference sequence). Deletions cut 3 bases from V and 2 bases from J, with 15 bases between. The CDR3 is CASSLFTSLNTDTQYF. CDR3 bases: TGTGCCAGCAGTTTGTTTACTAGCCTAAACACAGATACGCAGTATTTT.

The J gene is TRBJ2-7, the V gene TRBV29-1, with 7 bases fitting TRBD1. The CDR3 is 16 residues long. Germline V lookup: CDR1 SQVTM, CDR2 ANQGSEA. This chain's CDR3 is CISSGARGQSSYEQYF. In nucleotides, the CDR3 is TGCATTTCCTCAGGGGCGAGGGGACAGAGCTCCTACGAGCAGTACTTC.

V and J are TRBV11-2 and TRBJ2-7; D is tentatively TRBD1 or TRBD2 (5 bases each). The CDR3 is 14 residues long. V was trimmed by 7 bases and J by 0 bases, leaving 13 bases between them. Germline lookup yields CDR1 SGHAT and CDR2 FQNNGV. CDR3 bases: TGTGCCAGCAACAATCCGGGACGCTCCTACGAGCAGTACTTC. Encoded protein: CASNNPGRSYEQYF.

The chain combines TRBV6-5 with TRBJ1-2, with TRBD1 matching over 7 bases. The junction had 8 bases not matched to a gene; V was cut back by 5 bases and J by 5 bases. The length of the CDR3 is 14 residues. CDR1 MNHEY and CDR2 SVGAGI come from the germline V gene. As DNA, the CDR3 is TGTGCCAGCAGTCCAACGGGACAGCTTTATGGCTACACCTTC. The encoded protein is CASSPTGQLYGYTF.

The rearrangement links TRBV27 to TRBJ1-2; the match to TRBD1 covers 9 bases. Losses at the gene ends were 3 bases for V and 7 bases for J; bases not matched to a gene: 9. The CDR3 is 15 amino acids. Germline CDR1 reads MNHEY; CDR2 reads SMNVEV (reference sequence). CDR3 region: CASSLVHRDRAGYTF. As DNA, the CDR3 is TGTGCCAGCAGTTTGGTCCACCGGGACAGGGCTGGCTACACCTTC.

This chain uses TRBV7-3 with TRBJ2-3, with 10 nucleotides matching TRBD2. CDR1 is SGHTA, CDR2 FQGTGA, per germline. This CDR3 is built from 16 residues. V gave up 2 bases and J gave up 0 bases; unmatched junction bases: 2. CDR3 sequence: CASSLFSGGSTDTQYF. Here the CDR3 DNA reads TGTGCCAGCAGCTTATTTAGCGGGGGGAGCACAGATACGCAGTATTTT. The variable domain in full, completed from reference TRBV7-3 and TRBJ2-3, reads GAGVSQTPSNKVTEKGKYVELRCDPISGHTALYWYRQSLGQGPEFLIYFQGTGAADDSGLPNDRFFAVRPEGSVSTLKIQRTERGDSAVYLCASSLFSGGSTDTQYFGPGTRLTVL.